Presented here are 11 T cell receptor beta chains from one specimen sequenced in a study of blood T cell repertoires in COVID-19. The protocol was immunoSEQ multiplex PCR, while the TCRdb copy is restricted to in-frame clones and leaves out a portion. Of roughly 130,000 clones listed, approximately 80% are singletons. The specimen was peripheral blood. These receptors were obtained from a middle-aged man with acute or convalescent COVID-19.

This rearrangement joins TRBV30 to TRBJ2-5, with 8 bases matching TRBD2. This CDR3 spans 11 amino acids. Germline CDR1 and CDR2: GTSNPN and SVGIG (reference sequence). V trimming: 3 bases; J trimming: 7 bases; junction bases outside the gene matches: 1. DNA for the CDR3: TGTGCCTGGAGCGGGGGGGGGACCCAGTACTTC. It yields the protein CAWSGGGTQYF.

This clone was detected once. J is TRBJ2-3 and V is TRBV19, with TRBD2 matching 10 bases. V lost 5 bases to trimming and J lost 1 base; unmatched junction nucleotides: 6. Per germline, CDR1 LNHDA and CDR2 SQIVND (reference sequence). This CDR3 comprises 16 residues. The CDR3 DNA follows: TGTGCCAGTAGTCGGACTAGCGGTGCTGGCACAGATACGCAGTATTTT. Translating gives CASSRTSGAGTDTQYF.

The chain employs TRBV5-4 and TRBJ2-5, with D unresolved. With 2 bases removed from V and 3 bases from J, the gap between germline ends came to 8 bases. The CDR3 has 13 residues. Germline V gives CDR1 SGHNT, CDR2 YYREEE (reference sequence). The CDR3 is CASSLGQEETQYF. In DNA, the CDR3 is TGTGCCAGCAGCTTAGGCCAGGAAGAGACCCAGTACTTC.

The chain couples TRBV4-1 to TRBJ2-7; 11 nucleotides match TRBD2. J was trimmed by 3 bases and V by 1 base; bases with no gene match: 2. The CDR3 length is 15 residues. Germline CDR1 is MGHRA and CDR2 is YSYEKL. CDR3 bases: TGCGCCAGCAGCCAAGGACTAGCGGGACACTACGAGCAGTACTTC. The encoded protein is CASSQGLAGHYEQYF.

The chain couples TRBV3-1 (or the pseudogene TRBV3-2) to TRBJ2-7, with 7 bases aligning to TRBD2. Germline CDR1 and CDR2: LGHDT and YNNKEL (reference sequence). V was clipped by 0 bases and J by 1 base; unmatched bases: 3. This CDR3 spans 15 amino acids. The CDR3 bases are TGTGCCAGCAGCCAAGACCGGGACTATTCCTACGAGCAGTACTTC. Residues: CASSQDRDYSYEQYF.

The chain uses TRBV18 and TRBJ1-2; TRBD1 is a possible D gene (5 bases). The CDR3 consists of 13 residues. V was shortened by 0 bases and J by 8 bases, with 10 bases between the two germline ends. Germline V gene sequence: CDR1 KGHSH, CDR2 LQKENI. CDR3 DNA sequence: TGTGCCAGCTCACCACCGGGGGGTCGAGGCTACACCTTC. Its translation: CASSPPGGRGYTF.

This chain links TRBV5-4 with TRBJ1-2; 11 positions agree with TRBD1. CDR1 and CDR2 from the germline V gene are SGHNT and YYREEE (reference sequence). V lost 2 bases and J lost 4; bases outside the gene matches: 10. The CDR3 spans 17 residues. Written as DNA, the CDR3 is TGTGCCAGCAGCTTAGTTGGGGGACAGGGGGTCGGCTATGGCTACACCTTC. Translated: CASSLVGGQGVGYGYTF.

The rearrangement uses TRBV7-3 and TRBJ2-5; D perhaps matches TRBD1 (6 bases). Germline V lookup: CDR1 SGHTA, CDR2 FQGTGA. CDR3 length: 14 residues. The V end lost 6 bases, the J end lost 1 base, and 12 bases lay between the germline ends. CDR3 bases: TGTGCCAGCAGGGTGGACAGCCCCCAAGAGACCCAGTACTTC. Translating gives CASRVDSPQETQYF.

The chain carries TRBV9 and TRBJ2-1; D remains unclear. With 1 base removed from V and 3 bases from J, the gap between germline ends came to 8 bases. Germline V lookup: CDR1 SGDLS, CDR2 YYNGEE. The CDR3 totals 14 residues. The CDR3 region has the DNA TGTGCCAGCAGCGTAAACCCAGTCTACAATGAGCAGTTCTTC. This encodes CASSVNPVYNEQFF.

CDR3 amino acids: CASSLEERGGTDTQYF. In nucleotides, the CDR3 is TGCGCCAGCAGCTTGGAAGAGCGGGGGGGCACAGATACGCAGTATTTT. This chain connects TRBV5-1 to TRBJ2-3; 9 bases align to TRBD2. V shed 0 bases, J shed 1 base, and the junction held 3 bases outside the gene matches. Germline V lookup: CDR1 SGHRS, CDR2 YFSETQ. The length of the CDR3 is 16 residues.

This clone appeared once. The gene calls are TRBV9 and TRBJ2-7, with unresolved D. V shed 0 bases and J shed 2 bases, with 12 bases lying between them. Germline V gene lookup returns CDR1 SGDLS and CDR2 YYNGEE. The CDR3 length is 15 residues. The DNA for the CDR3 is TGTGCCAGCAGCGTAGATCCCCAGTCAGCCTACGAGCAGTACTTC. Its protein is CASSVDPQSAYEQYF.